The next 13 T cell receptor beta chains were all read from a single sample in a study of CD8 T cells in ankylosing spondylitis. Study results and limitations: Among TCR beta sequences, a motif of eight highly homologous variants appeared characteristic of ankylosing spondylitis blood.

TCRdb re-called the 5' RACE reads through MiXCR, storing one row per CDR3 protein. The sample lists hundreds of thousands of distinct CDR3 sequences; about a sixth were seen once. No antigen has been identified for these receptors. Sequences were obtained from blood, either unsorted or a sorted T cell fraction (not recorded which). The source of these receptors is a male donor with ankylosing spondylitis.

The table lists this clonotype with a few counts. CDR3 amino acids: CASSQDLGVNTYGNSPLHF. The CDR3, as DNA: TGCGCCAGCAGCCAAGATCTGGGGGTAAACACTTACGGAAATTCACCCCTCCACTTT. The chain has TRBV4-1 and TRBJ1-6, with a possible D match to TRBD1 (5 bases). The V gene's germline CDR1 is MGHRA and CDR2 YSYEKL. The germline V and J ends were trimmed by 0 bases and 7 bases, with 22 bases remaining between them. There are 19 residues in the CDR3.

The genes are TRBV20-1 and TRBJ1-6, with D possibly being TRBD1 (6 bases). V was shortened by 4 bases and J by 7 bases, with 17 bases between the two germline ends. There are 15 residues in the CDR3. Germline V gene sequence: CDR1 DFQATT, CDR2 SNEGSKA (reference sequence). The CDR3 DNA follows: TGCAGTGCTAACGAGGGACACCGGAACAATTCACCCCTCCACTTT. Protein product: CSANEGHRNNSPLHF.

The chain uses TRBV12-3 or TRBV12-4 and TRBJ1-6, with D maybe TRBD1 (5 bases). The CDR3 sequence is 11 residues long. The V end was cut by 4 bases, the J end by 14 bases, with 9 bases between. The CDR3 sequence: CASSYGGSLHF. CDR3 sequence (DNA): TGTGCCAGCAGTTACGGGGGATCCCTCCACTTT.

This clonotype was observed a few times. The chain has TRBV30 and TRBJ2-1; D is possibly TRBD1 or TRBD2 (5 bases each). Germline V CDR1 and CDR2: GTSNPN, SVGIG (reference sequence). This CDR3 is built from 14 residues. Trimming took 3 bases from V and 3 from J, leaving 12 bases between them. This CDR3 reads CAWRGVPGYNEQFF. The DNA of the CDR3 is TGTGCCTGGAGGGGGGTCCCAGGCTACAATGAGCAGTTCTTC.

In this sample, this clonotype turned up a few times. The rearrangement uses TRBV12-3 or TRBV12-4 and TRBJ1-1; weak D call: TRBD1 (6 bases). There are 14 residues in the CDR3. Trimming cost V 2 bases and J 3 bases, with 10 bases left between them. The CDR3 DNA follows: TGTGCCAGCAGTTTACAGGGGAGGTACACTGAAGCTTTCTTT. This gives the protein CASSLQGRYTEAFF.

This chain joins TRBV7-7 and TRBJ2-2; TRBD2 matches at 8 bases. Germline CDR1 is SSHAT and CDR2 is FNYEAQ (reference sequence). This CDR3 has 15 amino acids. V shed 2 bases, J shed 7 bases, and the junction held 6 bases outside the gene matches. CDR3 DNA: TGTGCCAGCAGCTTAAATAGCGGGAATAACGGGGAGCTGTTTTTT. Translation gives CASSLNSGNNGELFF.

The CDR3 DNA follows: TGCAGCGTTGACGTAAGTGGCGGGGGATACAATGAGCAGTTCTTC. It specifies CSVDVSGGGYNEQFF. The chain carries TRBV29-1 and TRBJ2-1; 7 bases fit TRBD2. Per the germline V gene, CDR1 is SQVTM and CDR2 is ANQGSEA. Trimming removed 3 bases from V and 4 bases from J; junction bases left unmatched: 9. CDR3 length: 15 residues.

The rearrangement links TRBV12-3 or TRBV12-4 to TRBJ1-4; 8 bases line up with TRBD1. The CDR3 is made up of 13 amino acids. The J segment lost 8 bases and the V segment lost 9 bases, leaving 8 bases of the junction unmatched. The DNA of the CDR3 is TGTGCCAGTAAGACAGGGGCGGGAGAAAAACTGTTTTTT. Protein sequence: CASKTGAGEKLFF.

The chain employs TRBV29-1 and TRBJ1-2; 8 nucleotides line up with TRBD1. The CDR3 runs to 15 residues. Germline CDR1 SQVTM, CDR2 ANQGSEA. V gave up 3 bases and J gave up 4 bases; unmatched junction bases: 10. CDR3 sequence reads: CSVEAQGAFGYGYTF. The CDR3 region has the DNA TGCAGCGTTGAGGCGCAGGGGGCTTTTGGCTATGGCTACACCTTC.

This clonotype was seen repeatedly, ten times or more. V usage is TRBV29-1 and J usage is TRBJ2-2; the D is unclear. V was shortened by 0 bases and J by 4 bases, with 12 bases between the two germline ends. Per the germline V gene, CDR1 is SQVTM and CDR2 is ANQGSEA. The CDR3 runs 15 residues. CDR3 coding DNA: TGCAGCGTTGAAGATTCGGAAGGAATCACCGGGGAGCTGTTTTTT. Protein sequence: CSVEDSEGITGELFF.

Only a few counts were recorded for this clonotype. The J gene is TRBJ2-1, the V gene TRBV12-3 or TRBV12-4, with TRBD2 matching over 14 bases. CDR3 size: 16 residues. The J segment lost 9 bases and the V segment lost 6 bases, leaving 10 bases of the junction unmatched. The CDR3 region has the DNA TGTGCCAGCAGGCGGGGTCGACTAGCGGGAGGGCCTGAGCAGTTCTTC. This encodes CASRRGRLAGGPEQFF.

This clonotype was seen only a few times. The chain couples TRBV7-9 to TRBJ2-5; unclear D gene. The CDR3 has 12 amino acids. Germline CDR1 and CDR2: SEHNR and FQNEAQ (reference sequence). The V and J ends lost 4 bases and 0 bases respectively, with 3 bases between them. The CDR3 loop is CASSSDQETQYF. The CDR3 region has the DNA TGTGCCAGCAGCTCGGACCAAGAGACCCAGTACTTC.

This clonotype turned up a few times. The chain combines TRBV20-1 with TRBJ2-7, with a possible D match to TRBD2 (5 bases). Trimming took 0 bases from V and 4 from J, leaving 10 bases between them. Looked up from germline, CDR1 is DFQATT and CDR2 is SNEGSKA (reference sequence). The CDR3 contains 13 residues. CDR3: CSARETTYYEQYF. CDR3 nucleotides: TGCAGTGCTAGAGAGACTACCTATTACGAGCAGTACTTC.